This T cell receptor (beta chain) was identified during a study of brain T cells in children with intractable seizures (dated by TCRdb to the early 2020s). Turning to the overall study: A NanoString immunology panel was first used to screen resected brain tissue from roughly 56 pediatric epilepsy surgery cases for immune gene transcripts. Of the roughly twelve selected surgery cases, pre-surgery blood was also sequenced for eight, so four had brain tissue only. What the research found in general, with its limitations: The patients' HCMV serostatus was not known, and viral specificity was inferred solely from CDR3 sequence similarity. Because sequencing depth differed between pre- and post-surgery blood, the absence of clones from the pre-surgery sample may reflect undersampling.

With respect to this clone: Its binding antigen is unknown. No base quality information exists; no much larger clone differs at one position.

The immunoSEQ assay was applied to genomic DNA to generate the TCR beta chain sequences. On the study's bioinformatics: CDR3 sequences not starting with the conserved framework cysteine at position 104 were manually removed. To get clonality, the normalized Shannon's Diversity Index was subtracted from one, giving values from 0 (maximal diversity) to 1 (oligoclonal). Differences in the frequency of the same CDR3 between samples, such as brain versus blood, were assessed with chi-squared comparison-of-proportions tests. Public clonotypes were found through immuneACCESS searches, while the VDJdb browser was used to judge similarity to known antiviral clonotypes. Imported from immuneACCESS, the table was reduced by TCRdb to in-frame sequences with V and J called. These copies leave out some clones; in studies compared against another copy, an unresolved V gene accounts for under half, and the cause of the remainder is not known. V, J and clone size were drawn from that table, and D and trimming were deduced from the DNA. Here the sample has about 80,000 clones; roughly 89% occur a single time. Roughly a quarter of the sample rests with the top ten.

Trimming removed 3 bases from V and 8 bases from J, leaving 8 bases between the germline ends. The CDR3 numbers 11 residues from cysteine through phenylalanine. Of all the DNA, just the CDR3 is kept, 33 bases in frame from base 1. The CDR1 and CDR2 encoded by the germline V gene (reference sequence) are DFQATT and SNEGSKA. The sample's time point label, in plain terms: resected brain tissue, or blood drawn just prior to surgery. Surgery cases with the highest brain T cell transcript signatures were selected for TCR beta chain sequencing of brain tissue and, where available, blood. Prior to surgery, the patients had been treated with at least one anti-epileptic drug. TCR-sequenced patients were children with drug-resistant epilepsy due to tuberous sclerosis complex, focal cortical dysplasia, Rasmussen encephalitis or hemimegalencephaly. Blood samples were drawn just before the epilepsy surgery. Bulk genomic DNA was isolated from unsorted brain tissue and whole blood using the Monarch genomic DNA purification kit.

The V and J genes are TRBV20-1 and TRBJ2-1, with the D gene not confidently named. The material was peripheral blood, obtained at surgery. The sequence was obtained from a girl aged 2-9 years with Rasmussen encephalitis and intractable seizures. The CDR3 loop reads CSARVRHEQFF. The DNA is TGCAGTGCTAGGGTCCGGCATGAGCAGTTCTTC.